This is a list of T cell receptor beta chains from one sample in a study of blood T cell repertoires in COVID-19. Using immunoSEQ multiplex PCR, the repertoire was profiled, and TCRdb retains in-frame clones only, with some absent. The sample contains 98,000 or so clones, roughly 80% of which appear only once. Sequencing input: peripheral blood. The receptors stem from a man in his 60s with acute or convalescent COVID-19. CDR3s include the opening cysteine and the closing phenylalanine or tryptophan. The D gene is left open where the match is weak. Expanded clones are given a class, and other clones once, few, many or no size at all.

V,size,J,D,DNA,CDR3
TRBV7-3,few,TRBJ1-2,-,TGTGCCAGCAGCTCAGGGCCTGATGGCTACACCTTC,CASSSGPDGYTF
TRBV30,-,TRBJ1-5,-,TGTGCCTGGAGTCGGGGGACGGATCAGCCCCAGCATTTT,CAWSRGTDQPQHF
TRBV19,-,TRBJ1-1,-,TGTGCCAGTAGTATCGGGGGTAGGAACACTGAAGCTTTCTTT,CASSIGGRNTEAFF
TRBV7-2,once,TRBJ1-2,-,TGTGCCAGCAGCTTAGTAGGGGCAGGCTACACCTTC,CASSLVGAGYTF
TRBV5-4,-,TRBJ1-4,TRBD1,TGTGCCAGCAGCTTGCTTGGGCGGACAGGGACAACTAATGAAAAACTGTTTTTT,CASSLLGRTGTTNEKLFF
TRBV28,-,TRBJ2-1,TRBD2,TGTGCCAGCAAACCACCGGGACTAACCCCTAACGGGCAGTTCTTC,CASKPPGLTPNGQFF
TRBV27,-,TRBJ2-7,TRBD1,TGTGCCAGCAGTTCCCTCCGGGACAGGGGATACGAGCAGTACTTC,CASSSLRDRGYEQYF
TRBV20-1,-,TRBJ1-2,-,TGCAGTGCTAGAAACGCGGGTGGCTACACCTTC,CSARNAGGYTF
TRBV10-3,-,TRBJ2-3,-,TGTGCCATCAGCCCCTTCGACCGGGCAGATACGCAGTATTTT,CAISPFDRADTQYF
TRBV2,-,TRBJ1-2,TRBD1,TGTGCCAGCAGTAGGGACGGGACAGCCTTAACTAACTATGGCTACACCTTC,CASSRDGTALTNYGYTF
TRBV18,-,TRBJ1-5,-,TGTGCCAGCTCACCATTCGACAGCGTCAATCAGCCCCAGCATTTT,CASSPFDSVNQPQHF
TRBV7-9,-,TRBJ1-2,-,TGTGCCAGCAGCTTAGTTCCCGGTGGCTACACCTTC,CASSLVPGGYTF
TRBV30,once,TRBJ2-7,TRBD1,TGTGCCTGGAGTGTAGGGGGCAGTTCCTACGAGCAGTACTTC,CAWSVGGSSYEQYF
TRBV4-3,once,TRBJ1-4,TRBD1,TGCGCCAGCAGCCAAGGGGAACCGGGACAGAGGAATGAAAAACTGTTTTTT,CASSQGEPGQRNEKLFF
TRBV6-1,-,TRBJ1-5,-,TGTGCCAGCAGTGATCACGGGCCCCAGCATTTT,CASSDHGPQHF
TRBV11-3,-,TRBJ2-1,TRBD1,TGTGCCAGCAGCTTAGCCGGGACAGTAGACAATGAGCAGTTCTTC,CASSLAGTVDNEQFF
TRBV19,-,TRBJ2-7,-,TGTGCCAGTAGTGTATCCAGCTCCTACGAGCAGTACTTC,CASSVSSSYEQYF
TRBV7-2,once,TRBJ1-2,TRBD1,TGTGCCAGCAGCTTAGTGCAAGGGACAGGGGGAGTGGGCTACACCTTC,CASSLVQGTGGVGYTF
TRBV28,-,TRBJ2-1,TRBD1,TGTGCCAGCCCACGGACAGGGTACGGGGGCTCCTACAATGAGCAGTTCTTC,CASPRTGYGGSYNEQFF
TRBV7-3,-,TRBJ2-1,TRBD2,TGTGCCAGCAGCTTTACGCGGGGGGCCTACAATGAGCAGTTCTTC,CASSFTRGAYNEQFF
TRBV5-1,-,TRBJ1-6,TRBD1,TGCGCCAGCAGCTTGGGGGACAGCCTAGTGGGTTCACCCCTCCACTTT,CASSLGDSLVGSPLHF
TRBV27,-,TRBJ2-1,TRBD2,TGTGCCAGCAGTTTATCGACCTCGGGACTAGGCCAATACAATGAGCAGTTCTTC,CASSLSTSGLGQYNEQFF
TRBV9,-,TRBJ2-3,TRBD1,TGTGCCAGCAGCGTAGATTATGGACAGGGGGCCGCAGATACGCAGTATTTT,CASSVDYGQGAADTQYF
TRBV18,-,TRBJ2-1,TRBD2,TGTGCCAGCTCACTTTCGACTAGCGGGGGTCCGAATGAGCAGTTCTTC,CASSLSTSGGPNEQFF
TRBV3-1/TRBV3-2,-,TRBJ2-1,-,TGTGCCAGCAGCCAAGAGGGGGCGGGACTCATGCGGAGGGGGCAGCAGTTCTTC,CASSQEGAGLMRRGQQFF
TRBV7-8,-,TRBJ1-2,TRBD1,TGTGCCAGCAGCGTAAGGGGACAGGGGGCCTCTAACTATGGCTACACCTTC,CASSVRGQGASNYGYTF
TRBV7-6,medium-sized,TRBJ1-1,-,TGTGCCAGCAGCTTAGGGCAGGGCATGAACACTGAAGCTTTCTTT,CASSLGQGMNTEAFF
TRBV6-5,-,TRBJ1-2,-,TGTGCCAGCAGTTACTTTTCCCGCTATGGCTACACCTTC,CASSYFSRYGYTF
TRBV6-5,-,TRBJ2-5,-,TGTGCCAGCAGGGGCATTATACAAGAGACCCAGTACTTC,CASRGIIQETQYF
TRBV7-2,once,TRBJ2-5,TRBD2,TGTGCCAGCAGCTTAGTGTCTAGCGGAGGACAAGAGACCCAGTACTTC,CASSLVSSGGQETQYF
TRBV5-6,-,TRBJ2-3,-,TGTGCCAGCAGCTTCGTAACAGGGTTGGGGGATACGCAGTATTTT,CASSFVTGLGDTQYF
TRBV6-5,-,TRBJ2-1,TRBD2,TGTGCCAGCGCAAGGACTAGCGGGAGGAATGAGCAGTTCTTC,CASARTSGRNEQFF
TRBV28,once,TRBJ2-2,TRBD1,TGTGCCAGCAGTTTAGCGGGACAGGGAAGTTACACCGGGGAGCTGTTTTTT,CASSLAGQGSYTGELFF
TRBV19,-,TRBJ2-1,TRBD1,TGTGCCAGTAGTGCCGGACAGGGGCACAGCTCCTACAATGAGCAGTTCTTC,CASSAGQGHSSYNEQFF
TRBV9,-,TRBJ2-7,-,TGTGCCAGCAGCCCGACTGATCGGGAGCAGTACTTC,CASSPTDREQYF
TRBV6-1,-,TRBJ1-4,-,TGTGCCAGCAGTCTTCTGGCGGGATTGAATGAAAAACTGTTTTTT,CASSLLAGLNEKLFF
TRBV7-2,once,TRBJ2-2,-,TGTGCCAGCAGCATGGGACACCCGAACACCGGGGAGCTGTTTTTT,CASSMGHPNTGELFF
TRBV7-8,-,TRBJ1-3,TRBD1,TGTGCCAGCAGCCCGGCCGGGACAGGGGTCTCTGGAAACACCATATATTTT,CASSPAGTGVSGNTIYF
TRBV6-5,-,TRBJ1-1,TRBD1,TGTGCCAGCAGTTACCAGGGGGCGGTTAACACTGAAGCTTTCTTT,CASSYQGAVNTEAFF
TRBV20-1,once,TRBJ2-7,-,TGCAGTGCGAGGAGTACCTACGAGCAGTACTTC,CSARSTYEQYF
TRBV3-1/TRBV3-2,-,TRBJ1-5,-,TGTGCCAGCAGCCCAATGCCCAGTCAGCCCCAGCATTTT,CASSPMPSQPQHF
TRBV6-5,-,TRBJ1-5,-,TGTGCCAGCACCAGGACAGCGGGCAATCAGCCCCAGCATTTT,CASTRTAGNQPQHF
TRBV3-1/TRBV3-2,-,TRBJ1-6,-,TGTGCCAGCAGCCAAGTGGAGAATTCACCCCTCCACTTT,CASSQVENSPLHF